The rows below give T cell receptor beta chains drawn from one sample of a study of shared clonotypes between healthy human individuals. The data were produced by immunoSEQ multiplex PCR, yet TCRdb's version contains in-frame clones alone and is incomplete. The data contain about 690,000 clones, 90% of them singletons. Specimen: memory CD8+ T cells from PBMCs. These receptors originate from a man younger than 35 in good health. Some clones in this sample may be carry-over from other donors' samples. Each CDR3 is given with its conserved first and last residue. Each record gives: V gene, J gene, D gene, clone size, CDR3 DNA, CDR3 protein. D genes are given only for firm matches. Some rows have no size entry. The others give once, few or many, or a class for an expanded clone.

TRBV6-1,TRBJ2-3,-,-,TGTGCCCAGGGGAGCGGGTACACAGATACGCAGTATTTT,CAQGSGYTDTQYF
TRBV9,TRBJ2-1,-,-,TGTGCCAGCAGCACCCGGACCTCATTAGACAATGAGCAGTTCTTC,CASSTRTSLDNEQFF
TRBV19,TRBJ2-7,TRBD2,-,TGTGCCAGTAGTATAGCTAGCGGTGGCTCCTACGAGCAGTACTTC,CASSIASGGSYEQYF
TRBV11-3,TRBJ2-2,TRBD2,-,TGTGCCAGCAGCTTAGGACTAGCGGGAGTTACCGGGGAGCTGTTTTTT,CASSLGLAGVTGELFF
TRBV6-4,TRBJ2-4,-,-,TGTGCCACCCGGGTGGGGGGAGCCAAAAACATTCAGTACTTC,CATRVGGAKNIQYF
TRBV28,TRBJ2-3,TRBD1,-,TGTGCCAGCAGTTCGACCGAGACAGGGTATGAGACAGATACGCAGTATTTT,CASSSTETGYETDTQYF
TRBV2,TRBJ2-5,TRBD2,-,TGTGCCAGCAGTGAAGGACTAGCGGGTGAGACCCAGTACTTC,CASSEGLAGETQYF
TRBV9,TRBJ2-6,-,-,TGTGCCAGCAGCGTAGCTAAGGGGATGGGATCTGGGGCCAACGTCCTGACTTTC,CASSVAKGMGSGANVLTF
TRBV28,TRBJ1-1,-,-,TGTGCCAGCAGTTTAGGGCGGTCCACTGAAGCTTTCTTT,CASSLGRSTEAFF
TRBV2,TRBJ1-2,-,-,TGTGCCAGCAGTGGTGGGGGGCTGGGCTACACCTTC,CASSGGGLGYTF
TRBV19,TRBJ1-1,-,-,TGTGCCAGTAGGGTCTGGGGACCCCGCGGCACTGAAGCTTTCTTT,CASRVWGPRGTEAFF
TRBV13,TRBJ2-5,TRBD2,-,TGTGCCAGCAGCCGGCCTAGCGGGAAGGAAGAGACCCAGTACTTC,CASSRPSGKEETQYF
TRBV10-3,TRBJ2-2,TRBD1,-,TGTGCCATCAGTGAGACCGGACAGGGTGGTGTAGGGGCCGGGGAGCTGTTTTTT,CAISETGQGGVGAGELFF
TRBV5-8,TRBJ2-7,TRBD2,-,TGTGCCAGCAGCTTGGGCTTAGCGGGAGGCCCCTCCTACGAGCAGTACTTC,CASSLGLAGGPSYEQYF
TRBV19,TRBJ1-5,TRBD1,-,TGTGCCACCGCGGACAGGGGTGACAATCAGCCCCAGCATTTT,CATADRGDNQPQHF
TRBV7-8,TRBJ1-5,TRBD1,-,TGTGCCAGCAGCTCTAAGAGACAGGGCCCCACGGGGCAGCCCCAGCATTTT,CASSSKRQGPTGQPQHF
TRBV7-8,TRBJ2-5,-,-,TGTGCCAGCAGCTGGGGGGCGGGAGTCGTAGAGACCCAGTACTTC,CASSWGAGVVETQYF
TRBV27,TRBJ2-7,TRBD2,-,TGTGCCAGCAGTTTCGTGGGGACTAGCACCTACGAGCAGTACTTC,CASSFVGTSTYEQYF
TRBV29-1,TRBJ2-7,-,once,TGCAGCGTTGCGGGACGGAACCCCTACGAGCAGTACTTC,CSVAGRNPYEQYF
TRBV27,TRBJ2-1,TRBD2,-,TGTGCCAGCAGTTTACCCGGGACTATCTACAATGAGCAGTTCTTC,CASSLPGTIYNEQFF
TRBV7-2,TRBJ2-2,-,-,TGTGCCAGCAGCTTAGGCTCCCCGGCCGGGGAGCTGTTTTTT,CASSLGSPAGELFF
TRBV6-6,TRBJ1-1,TRBD1,-,TGTGCCAGCTGGGCAGGGGGCGAAGCTTTCTTT,CASWAGGEAFF
TRBV4-1,TRBJ2-7,-,-,TGCGCCAGCAGCCAAGTCCCCTCCTACGAGCAGTACTTC,CASSQVPSYEQYF
TRBV5-4,TRBJ2-7,-,-,TGTGCCAGCAGCTTGGGGGCGGAAGGGCCAACAGGAGAGCAGTACTTC,CASSLGAEGPTGEQYF
TRBV28,TRBJ2-3,-,-,TGTGCCAGCAGTTTAGGGACGCCGACAGATACGCAGTATTTT,CASSLGTPTDTQYF
TRBV15,TRBJ2-1,TRBD2,-,TGTGCCACCAGCCCCGGGAGGGGCTCCTACAATGAGCAGTTCTTC,CATSPGRGSYNEQFF
TRBV27,TRBJ2-1,-,-,TGTGCCAGCGGCTCAGGGACATTACAGTTCTTC,CASGSGTLQFF
TRBV6-1,TRBJ2-7,TRBD1,-,TGTGCCAGCAGCGGGACAGCCTCCTACGAGCAGTACTTC,CASSGTASYEQYF
TRBV4-3,TRBJ2-7,TRBD2,-,TGCGCCAGCAGCCAGGGACTAGCGGGAGTCCTCGAGCAGTACTTC,CASSQGLAGVLEQYF
TRBV28,TRBJ1-1,-,once,TGTGCCAGCAGTCGCCTCCTCTGGGAAGCTTTCTTT,CASSRLLWEAFF